The 5 T cell receptor beta chains given below trace back to one sample, sequenced in a study of yellow fever vaccine responses in identical twins. TCRdb recomputed calls from the RT-PCR reads with MiXCR, one row per CDR3 protein. This sample carries 2,500 to 3,000 distinct CDR3 sequences, roughly nine tenths of them seen once, and the ten largest clones take roughly 4%. This sample comprised T cells from blood (PBMCs), unsorted or a sorted subset (not recorded which), obtained before or after yellow fever vaccination (not recorded which). The origin of the receptors is a woman aged 18-29 years who received the yellow fever vaccine.

CDR3 region: CASSSLREQYF. The DNA for the CDR3 is TGTGCCAGCAGTTCTCTCCGCGAGCAGTACTTC. The chain uses TRBV27 and TRBJ2-7; D gene ambiguous. Germline-derived CDR1 and CDR2 are MNHEY and SMNVEV (reference sequence). This CDR3 is 11 amino acids long. V lost 4 bases and J 6 bases, leaving 7 bases between the germline ends.

The V gene is TRBV6-5, the J gene TRBJ2-7; 8 bases line up with TRBD2. Germline-derived CDR1 and CDR2 are MNHEY and SVGAGI. The CDR3 spans 16 residues. V shed 0 bases and J 2 bases; nucleotides not matched to a gene: 6. CDR3 protein: CASSYSIAGGTYEQYF. CDR3 in DNA: TGTGCCAGCAGTTACTCGATCGCGGGGGGCACCTACGAGCAGTACTTC.

This chain links TRBV29-1 with TRBJ2-5, with a weak D call TRBD2 (5 bases). V shed 7 bases and J shed 0 bases, with 6 bases lying between them. This CDR3 region has 11 residues. CDR1 and CDR2 (germline): SQVTM, ANQGSEA. The CDR3 DNA is TGCAGCGCGCGGGACCAAGAGACCCAGTACTTC. It encodes CSARDQETQYF. Together with reference TRBV29-1 and TRBJ2-5, the CDR3 gives the full variable domain: SAVISQKPSRDICQRGTSLTIQCQVDSQVTMMFWYRQQPGQSLTLIATANQGSEATYESGFVIDKFPISRPNLTFSTLTVSNMSPEDSSIYLCSARDQETQYFGPGTRLLVL.

The rearrangement joins TRBV10-1 to TRBJ2-7; 7 nucleotides agree with TRBD1. Germline loops: CDR1 WNHNN, CDR2 SYGVQD (reference sequence). With V trimmed by 4 bases and J by 0 bases, 6 bases remained unmatched. This CDR3 has 15 residues. The CDR3 DNA reads TGCGCCAGCAGTGGGAGAGGACAGGACTCCTACGAGCAGTACTTC. Its translation is CASSGRGQDSYEQYF.

The V call is TRBV7-3, the J call TRBJ1-5; D is undetermined. The germline V gene encodes CDR1 SGHTA and CDR2 FQGTGA. The length of the CDR3 is 13 residues. V dropped 1 base and J dropped 6 bases, with 7 bases sitting between them. The CDR3 region has the DNA TGTGCCAGCAGCTTAAATAATGGTCAGCCCCAGCATTTT. Its translation: CASSLNNGQPQHF.